These T cell receptor beta chains were read from a single sample in a study of CD4 T cells in relation to SARS-CoV-2 and coronaviruses. Clones were read by immunoSEQ multiplex PCR, and TCRdb kept only the in-frame ones, dropping some. The sample includes around 11,000 clones, around 80% of them seen just once. These TCRs are of unknown antigen specificity. The sample consisted of CD4+ T cells from PBMCs, cultured in vitro. Every receptor here comes from a human donor in good health. CDR3s include the opening cysteine and the closing phenylalanine or tryptophan. The D gene is left open where the match is weak. Rows give clone size only sometimes, using once, few, many, or a class for an expanded clone.

V: TRBV5-1; size: -; D: -; J: TRBJ2-1; CDR3: CASSPGAGAVIYEQFF; DNA: TGCGCCAGCAGCCCGGGCGCGGGGGCCGTTATCTATGAGCAGTTCTTC
V: TRBV5-1; size: -; D: -; J: TRBJ1-1; CDR3: CASSRREAGNTEAFF; DNA: TGCGCCAGCAGCAGAAGGGAGGCGGGAAACACTGAAGCTTTCTTT
V: TRBV2; size: -; D: TRBD2; J: TRBJ2-3; CDR3: CASNELAGLADTQYF; DNA: TGTGCCAGCAACGAACTAGCGGGGTTGGCAGATACGCAGTATTTT
V: TRBV6-2/TRBV6-3; size: few; D: TRBD1; J: TRBJ1-1; CDR3: CASSKGDSPEAFF; DNA: TGTGCCAGCAGTAAAGGGGACAGCCCAGAAGCTTTCTTT
V: TRBV19; size: -; D: TRBD2; J: TRBJ2-5; CDR3: CASSISRAAGGPKTQYF; DNA: TGTGCCAGTAGTATATCGCGGGCAGCGGGGGGCCCCAAGACCCAGTACTTC
V: TRBV4-1; size: -; D: -; J: TRBJ1-3; CDR3: CASSPQGQGGNTIYF; DNA: TGCGCCAGCAGCCCGCAGGGGCAGGGAGGAAACACCATATATTTT
V: TRBV30; size: -; D: -; J: TRBJ1-3; CDR3: CAWMASRSGNTIYF; DNA: TGTGCCTGGATGGCCAGCCGCTCTGGAAACACCATATATTTT
V: TRBV5-8; size: -; D: -; J: TRBJ1-3; CDR3: CASSFDRSTGNTIYF; DNA: TGTGCCAGCAGCTTCGACAGGTCGACTGGAAACACCATATATTTT
V: TRBV2; size: -; D: -; J: TRBJ2-2; CDR3: CASRSSGELFF; DNA: TGTGCCAGCAGAAGTTCCGGGGAGCTGTTTTTT
V: TRBV27; size: -; D: -; J: TRBJ1-5; CDR3: CASSLPRDQPQHF; DNA: TGTGCCAGCAGTTTGCCGAGAGATCAGCCCCAGCATTTT
V: TRBV29-1; size: -; D: -; J: TRBJ2-5; CDR3: CSAGPGLGETQYF; DNA: TGCAGCGCCGGGCCCGGACTGGGAGAGACCCAGTACTTC
V: TRBV30; size: once; D: -; J: TRBJ1-5; CDR3: CAWSRDRGEPQHF; DNA: TGTGCCTGGAGTCGTGACAGAGGGGAGCCCCAGCATTTT
V: TRBV19; size: -; D: -; J: TRBJ1-5; CDR3: CASNYVQGNQPQHF; DNA: TGTGCCAGTAATTACGTACAGGGCAATCAGCCCCAGCATTTT
V: TRBV7-9; size: -; D: -; J: TRBJ1-6; CDR3: CASRTADNSPLHF; DNA: TGTGCCTCCAGGACAGCCGATAATTCACCCCTCCACTTT
V: TRBV9; size: -; D: -; J: TRBJ1-2; CDR3: CASSVATRTDYGYTF; DNA: TGTGCCAGCAGCGTAGCTACCAGGACTGACTATGGCTACACCTTC
V: TRBV7-2; size: -; D: TRBD1; J: TRBJ1-2; CDR3: CASSLSGGVGYTF; DNA: TGTGCCAGCAGCTTATCAGGGGGGGTTGGCTACACCTTC
V: TRBV10-3; size: few; D: TRBD1; J: TRBJ2-7; CDR3: CAISEGTGKGEQYF; DNA: TGTGCCATCAGTGAGGGGACAGGGAAGGGAGAGCAGTACTTC
V: TRBV18; size: -; D: TRBD1; J: TRBJ1-1; CDR3: CASSLGQPNTEAFF; DNA: TGTGCCAGCTCACTGGGACAGCCGAACACTGAAGCTTTCTTT
V: TRBV14; size: once; D: -; J: TRBJ2-5; CDR3: CASSQGRGTQYF; DNA: TGTGCCAGCAGCCAAGGGAGAGGGACCCAGTACTTC
V: TRBV21-1; size: -; D: -; J: TRBJ1-3; CDR3: CASSKGLGGFDGNTIYF; DNA: TGTGCCAGCAGCAAAGGTCTAGGGGGCTTCGATGGAAACACCATATATTTT
V: TRBV11-2; size: -; D: -; J: TRBJ2-7; CDR3: CASSSLRSVRPYEQYF; DNA: TGTGCCAGCAGCTCCCTCCGGAGCGTGAGGCCCTACGAGCAGTACTTC
V: TRBV4-1; size: -; D: -; J: TRBJ1-4; CDR3: CASSPRTSTRGKLFF; DNA: TGCGCCAGCAGCCCGCGGACCTCGACCCGGGGAAAACTGTTTTTT
V: TRBV3-1/TRBV3-2; size: -; D: TRBD1; J: TRBJ2-3; CDR3: CASSHPGQALGDTQYF; DNA: TGTGCCAGCAGCCATCCGGGACAGGCCCTCGGAGATACGCAGTATTTT
V: TRBV5-1; size: -; D: -; J: TRBJ1-1; CDR3: CASSLGNYNTEAFF; DNA: TGCGCCAGCAGCTTGGGGAATTACAACACTGAAGCTTTCTTT
V: TRBV9; size: -; D: -; J: TRBJ2-7; CDR3: CASSVAPGMTYEQYF; DNA: TGTGCCAGCAGCGTAGCTCCAGGGATGACCTACGAGCAGTACTTC
V: TRBV19; size: few; D: TRBD1; J: TRBJ1-5; CDR3: CASKTGGPAQWQPQHF; DNA: TGTGCCAGTAAAACAGGGGGCCCCGCTCAATGGCAGCCCCAGCATTTT
V: TRBV19; size: -; D: -; J: TRBJ2-4; CDR3: CASSPTGTQGIQYF; DNA: TGTGCCAGTAGCCCAACCGGGACTCAGGGCATTCAGTACTTC
V: TRBV19; size: -; D: -; J: TRBJ1-5; CDR3: CASSIGQAGRQPQHF; DNA: TGTGCCAGTAGTATAGGTCAAGCAGGGCGTCAGCCCCAGCATTTT
V: TRBV5-1; size: -; D: -; J: TRBJ2-6; CDR3: CASSDLVTGANVLTF; DNA: TGCGCCAGCAGCGATCTAGTTACTGGGGCCAACGTCCTGACTTTC
V: TRBV13; size: -; D: TRBD1; J: TRBJ1-2; CDR3: CASSRQVTGFTYGYTF; DNA: TGTGCCAGCAGCCGCCAAGTGACAGGGTTTACCTATGGCTACACCTTC
V: TRBV4-1; size: -; D: -; J: TRBJ1-6; CDR3: CASSQDRRENIYNSPLHF; DNA: TGCGCCAGCAGCCAAGATCGCAGGGAGAATATTTATAATTCACCCCTCCACTTT
V: TRBV19; size: -; D: -; J: TRBJ1-4; CDR3: CASSTLRDAKGEKLFF; DNA: TGTGCCAGTAGCACTCTCAGGGACGCTAAAGGTGAAAAACTGTTTTTT
V: TRBV10-3; size: -; D: -; J: TRBJ1-3; CDR3: CAISESRDTGNTIYF; DNA: TGTGCCATCAGTGAGTCTAGGGACACTGGAAACACCATATATTTT
V: TRBV5-1; size: -; D: TRBD1; J: TRBJ2-5; CDR3: CASSLHRGRDLQETQYF; DNA: TGCGCCAGCAGCTTGCACAGGGGGCGAGACCTCCAAGAGACCCAGTACTTC
V: TRBV19; size: medium-sized; D: TRBD1; J: TRBJ2-7; CDR3: CASSPQGLDEQYF; DNA: TGTGCCAGTAGTCCACAGGGGCTGGACGAGCAGTACTTC
V: TRBV6-1; size: -; D: -; J: TRBJ1-4; CDR3: CASSEGVVGLEKLFF; DNA: TGTGCCAGCAGTGAAGGGGTTGTCGGCTTGGAAAAACTGTTTTTT
V: TRBV19; size: -; D: -; J: TRBJ1-2; CDR3: CASSIIGQAHYGYTF; DNA: TGTGCCAGTAGTATAATCGGGCAGGCTCACTATGGCTACACCTTC
V: TRBV6-2/TRBV6-3; size: -; D: TRBD2; J: TRBJ2-7; CDR3: CASTPAGGTEQYF; DNA: TGTGCCAGCACCCCAGCGGGAGGTACCGAGCAGTACTTC
V: TRBV6-5; size: -; D: TRBD1; J: TRBJ2-2; CDR3: CASSGGQGWDGELFF; DNA: TGTGCCAGCAGCGGCGGACAGGGGTGGGACGGGGAGCTGTTTTTT
V: TRBV6-5; size: -; D: -; J: TRBJ1-1; CDR3: CASRGPGRNTEAFF; DNA: TGTGCCAGCAGAGGGCCAGGGCGAAACACTGAAGCTTTCTTT
V: TRBV5-5; size: once; D: TRBD2; J: TRBJ2-1; CDR3: CASSLTSGRSVYNEQFF; DNA: TGTGCCAGCAGCTTAACTAGCGGGAGATCCGTCTACAATGAGCAGTTCTTC
V: TRBV30; size: few; D: -; J: TRBJ2-7; CDR3: CAWPGRDSYEQYF; DNA: TGTGCCTGGCCGGGACGGGATTCCTACGAGCAGTACTTC
V: TRBV5-6; size: -; D: -; J: TRBJ1-6; CDR3: CASSLGLGPIGSPLHF; DNA: TGTGCCAGCAGCTTGGGTTTGGGCCCAATAGGTTCACCCCTCCACTTT